These 3 T cell receptor beta chains were sequenced from one sample in a study of low-dose radiotherapy and immunotherapy resistance in tumors (dated by TCRdb to between 2021 and 2024). Sequencing took place on an Illumina HiSeq 2500. First-strand cDNA was synthesized with Superscript III and a set of TRAV- and TRBV-specific primers, covering both TCRalpha and TCRbeta chains. TCRs were amplified with Phusion for 20 PCR cycles, with a constant-region primer paired with the adapter attached to the V primers. The public sequencing data were trimmed at Q25 with fastp and processed into clonotypes with MiXCR by TCRdb, which kept only in-frame beta chains. Every distinct CDR3 protein forms one entry, paired with its most common genes and DNA. For this sample there are just over 90,000 distinct CDR3 sequences; around a fifth appear just once. The ten largest clones add up to 9.5% to 15% of the sample. The sample's time point label, decoded: after trial treatment. The treatment or condition label of this sample denotes: LDRT plus nivolumab, ipilimumab, low-dose cyclophosphamide and aspirin (RACIN trial).

The specimen was PBMCs, collected after low-dose radiotherapy plus immunotherapy. The source of these receptors is a female donor with ovarian cancer.

In nucleotides, the CDR3 is TGTGCCAGCAGCCTACTCCCATCGCGCGAGCAGTACTTC. Translating it yields CASSLLPSREQYF. The chain couples TRBV7-6 to TRBJ2-7; D not resolved. There are 13 residues in the CDR3. From germline, CDR1 is SGHVS and CDR2 FNYEAQ. V was clipped by 5 bases and J by 6 bases, with 14 bases between them.

This clonotype was recorded many times. The chain uses TRBV19 and TRBJ2-1; D assignment may be TRBD1 or TRBD2 (5 bases each). The CDR3 spans 15 residues. In germline, CDR1 is LNHDA, CDR2 SQIVND (reference sequence). With 5 bases removed from V and 7 bases from J, the gap between germline ends came to 18 bases. CDR3 in DNA: TGTGCCAGTAGTTACCGGGACCAGCCCTCTAATGAGCAGTTCTTC. This encodes CASSYRDQPSNEQFF.

The table lists this clonotype with many counts. The rearrangement links TRBV13 to TRBJ2-7, with D possibly being TRBD1 (5 bases). Germline assignment: CDR1 PRHDT and CDR2 FYEKMQ (reference sequence). This CDR3 has 13 residues. Trimming cost V 5 bases and J 1 base, with 9 bases left between them. In DNA form, the CDR3 reads TGTGCCAGCAGCGACACAGGATCCTACGAGCAGTACTTC. Its protein product is CASSDTGSYEQYF.